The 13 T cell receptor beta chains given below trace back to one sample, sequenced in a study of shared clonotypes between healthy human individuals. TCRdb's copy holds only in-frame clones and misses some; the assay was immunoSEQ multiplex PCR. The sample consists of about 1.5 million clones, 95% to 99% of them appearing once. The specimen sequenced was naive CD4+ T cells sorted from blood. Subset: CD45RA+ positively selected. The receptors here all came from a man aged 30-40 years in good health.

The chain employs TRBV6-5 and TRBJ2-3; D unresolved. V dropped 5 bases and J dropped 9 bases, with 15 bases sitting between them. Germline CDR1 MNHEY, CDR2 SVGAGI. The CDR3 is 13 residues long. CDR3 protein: CASSEAWSPTQYF. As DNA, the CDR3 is TGTGCCAGCAGTGAAGCTTGGAGCCCCACGCAGTATTTT.

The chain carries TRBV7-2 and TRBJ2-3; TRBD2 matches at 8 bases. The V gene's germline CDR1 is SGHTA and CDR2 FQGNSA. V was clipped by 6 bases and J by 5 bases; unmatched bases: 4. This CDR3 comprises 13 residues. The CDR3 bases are TGTGCCAGCAGTCGGGAGGGCCAAGATACGCAGTATTTT. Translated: CASSREGQDTQYF.

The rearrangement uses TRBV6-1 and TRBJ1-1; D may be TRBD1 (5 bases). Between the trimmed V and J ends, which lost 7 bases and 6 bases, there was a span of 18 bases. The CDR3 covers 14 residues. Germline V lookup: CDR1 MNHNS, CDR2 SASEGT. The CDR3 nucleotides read TGTGCCAGCATCCCAGGGAGGGGAACCTCTGAAGCTTTCTTT. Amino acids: CASIPGRGTSEAFF.

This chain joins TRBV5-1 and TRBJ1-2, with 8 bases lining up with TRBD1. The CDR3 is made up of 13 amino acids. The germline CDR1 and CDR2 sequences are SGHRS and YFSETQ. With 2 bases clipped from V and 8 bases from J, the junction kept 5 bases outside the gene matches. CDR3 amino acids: CASSFDRGGGYTF. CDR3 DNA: TGCGCCAGCAGCTTCGACAGGGGTGGCGGCTACACCTTC.

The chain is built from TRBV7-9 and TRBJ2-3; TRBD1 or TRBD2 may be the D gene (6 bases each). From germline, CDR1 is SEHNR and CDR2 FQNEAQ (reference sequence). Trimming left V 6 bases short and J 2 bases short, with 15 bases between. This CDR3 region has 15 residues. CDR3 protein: CASRFTGTPTDTQYF. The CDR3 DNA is TGTGCCAGCAGATTCACAGGGACTCCCACAGATACGCAGTATTTT.

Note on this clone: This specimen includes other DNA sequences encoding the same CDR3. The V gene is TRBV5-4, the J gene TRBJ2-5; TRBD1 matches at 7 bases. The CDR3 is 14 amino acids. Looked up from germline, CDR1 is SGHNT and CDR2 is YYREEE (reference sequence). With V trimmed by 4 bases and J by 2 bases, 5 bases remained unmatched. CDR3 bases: TGTGCCAGCAGCCTCCCGGGACAGCAAGAGACCCAGTACTTC. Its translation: CASSLPGQQETQYF.

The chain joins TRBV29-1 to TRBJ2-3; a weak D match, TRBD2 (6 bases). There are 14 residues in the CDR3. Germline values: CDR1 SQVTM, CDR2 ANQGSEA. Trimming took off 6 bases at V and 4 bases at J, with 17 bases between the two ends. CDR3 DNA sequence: TGCAGCGTGTACCGACTAGGTGAGGCAGATACGCAGTATTTT. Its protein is CSVYRLGEADTQYF.

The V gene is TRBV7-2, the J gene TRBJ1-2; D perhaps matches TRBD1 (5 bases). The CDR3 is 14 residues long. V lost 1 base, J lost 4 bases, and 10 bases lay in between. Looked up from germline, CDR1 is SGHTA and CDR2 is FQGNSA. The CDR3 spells CASSLVPGIYGYTF. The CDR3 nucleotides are TGTGCCAGCAGCTTAGTTCCAGGGATCTATGGCTACACCTTC.

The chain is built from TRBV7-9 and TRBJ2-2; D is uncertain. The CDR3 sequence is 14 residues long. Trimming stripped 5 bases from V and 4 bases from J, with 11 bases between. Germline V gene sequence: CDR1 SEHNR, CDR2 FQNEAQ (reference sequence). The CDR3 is CASSPQWGTGELFF. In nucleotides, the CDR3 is TGTGCCAGCAGCCCCCAGTGGGGCACCGGGGAGCTGTTTTTT.

The CDR3 here is CASSLETSVNEQFF. The CDR3, as DNA: TGCGCCAGCAGCTTGGAGACTAGCGTTAATGAGCAGTTCTTC. The chain employs TRBV5-1 and TRBJ2-1, with 8 bases matching TRBD2. Germline lookup yields CDR1 SGHRS and CDR2 YFSETQ. V lost 0 bases, J lost 7 bases, and 3 bases stayed unmatched. This CDR3 is built from 14 residues.

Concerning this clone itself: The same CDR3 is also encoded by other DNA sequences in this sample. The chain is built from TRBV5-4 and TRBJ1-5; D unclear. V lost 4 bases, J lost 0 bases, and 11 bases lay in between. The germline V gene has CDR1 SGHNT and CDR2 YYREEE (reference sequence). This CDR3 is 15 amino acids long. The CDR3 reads CASSLDGNSNQPQHF. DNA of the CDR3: TGTGCCAGCAGCCTAGACGGGAATAGCAATCAGCCCCAGCATTTT. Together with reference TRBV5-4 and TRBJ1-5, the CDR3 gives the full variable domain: ETGVTQSPTHLIKTRGQQVTLRCSSQSGHNTVSWYQQALGQGPQFIFQYYREEENGRGNFPPRFSGLQFPNYSSELNVNALELDDSALYLCASSLDGNSNQPQHFGDGTRLSIL.

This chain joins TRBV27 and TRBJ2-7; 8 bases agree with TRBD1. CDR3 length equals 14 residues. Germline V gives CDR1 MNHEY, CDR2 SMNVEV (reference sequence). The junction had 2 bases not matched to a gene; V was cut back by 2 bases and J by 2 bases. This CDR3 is CASSLRQGTYEQYF. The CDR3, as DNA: TGTGCCAGCAGTTTACGACAGGGGACCTACGAGCAGTACTTC.

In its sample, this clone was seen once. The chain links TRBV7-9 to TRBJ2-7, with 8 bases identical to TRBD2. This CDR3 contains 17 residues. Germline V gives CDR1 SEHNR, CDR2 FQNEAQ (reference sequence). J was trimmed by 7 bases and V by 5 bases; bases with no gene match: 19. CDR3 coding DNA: TGTGCCAGCAGCCCAGGCCTAGCGGGTACTGTCGGGAGAGAGCAGTACTTC. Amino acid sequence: CASSPGLAGTVGREQYF.